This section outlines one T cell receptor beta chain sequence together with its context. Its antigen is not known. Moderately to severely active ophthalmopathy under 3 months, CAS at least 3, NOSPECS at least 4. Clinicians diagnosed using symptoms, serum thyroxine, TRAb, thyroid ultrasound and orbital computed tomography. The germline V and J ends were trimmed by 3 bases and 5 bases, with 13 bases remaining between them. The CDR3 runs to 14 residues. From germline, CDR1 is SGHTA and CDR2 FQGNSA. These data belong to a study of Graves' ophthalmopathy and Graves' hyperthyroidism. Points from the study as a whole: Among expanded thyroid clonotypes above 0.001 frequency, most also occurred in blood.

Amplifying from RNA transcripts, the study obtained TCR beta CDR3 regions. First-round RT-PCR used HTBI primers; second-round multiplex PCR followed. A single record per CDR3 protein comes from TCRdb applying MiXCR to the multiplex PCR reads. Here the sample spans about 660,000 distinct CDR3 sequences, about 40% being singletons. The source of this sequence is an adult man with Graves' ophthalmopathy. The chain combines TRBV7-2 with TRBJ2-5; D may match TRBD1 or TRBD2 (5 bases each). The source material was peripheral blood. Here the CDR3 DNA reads TGTGCCAGCAGCTTCGGGGACGGGGAGGAGACCCAGTACTTC. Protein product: CASSFGDGEETQYF.